This T cell receptor (beta chain) was profiled in a study of OX40 agonist ivuxolimab in advanced cancers. Study background: A partial response was reached by three patients: one with hepatocellular carcinoma and two with cutaneous melanoma.

Overall study findings and caveats: Among the nonresponders, some also had low normalized T-cell clonal expansion. Partial responders treated at 0.1-3.0 mg/kg exhibited clonal expansion among the lowest measured.

The table came from immunoSEQ multiplex PCR; TCRdb's copy has only in-frame clones and leaves some out. The table has 95,000 to 100,000 clones, about 80% seen once. As regards this clone: The antigen remains unidentified.

The sampling schedule covered blood at baseline, cycle 4 day 1, and cycle 7 day 1. From germline, CDR1 is LNHNV and CDR2 YYDKDF (reference sequence). The V and J ends lost 5 bases and 1 base respectively, with 8 bases between them. CDR3 length equals 14 residues. The chain uses TRBV15 and TRBJ2-2; D is undetermined. This clonotype was obtained from an adult with an advanced solid tumor such as melanoma, head and neck, liver or kidney cancer. The specimen comprised CD4+ or CD8+ T cells sorted from blood, sampled in a trial of the OX40 agonist ivuxolimab. CDR3: CATSQFENTGELFF. CDR3 sequence (DNA): TGTGCCACCAGCCAGTTCGAGAACACCGGGGAGCTGTTTTTT.